Following are 3 T cell receptor beta chains from one sample sequenced in a study of blood T cell repertoires in COVID-19. Sequencing used immunoSEQ multiplex PCR; TCRdb keeps in-frame clones, though not all of them. Of 300,000 to 400,000 clones detected, approximately 90% appear once; the ten largest clones hold approximately 1.2%. Sequenced: PBMCs or T cells enriched from blood (not recorded which). The receptors were gathered from a woman aged 18-29 years who had recovered from COVID-19.

The CDR3 bases are TGTGCCAGTAGACAGACAGGGGAGGTTTCCTACAATGAGCAGTTCTTC. Its protein is CASRQTGEVSYNEQFF. The J gene is TRBJ2-1, the V gene TRBV19; 8 bases agree with TRBD1. The V gene's germline CDR1 is LNHDA and CDR2 SQIVND (reference sequence). V dropped 6 bases and J dropped 1; count of bases not matched to a gene: 8. The CDR3 runs to 16 residues.

The rearrangement joins TRBV27 to TRBJ1-2, with D tentatively TRBD1 (6 bases). V lost 6 bases to trimming and J lost 6 bases, with 17 bases between them. This CDR3 region has 14 residues. From germline, CDR1 is MNHEY and CDR2 SMNVEV (reference sequence). CDR3 in amino acids: CASSPWDTDDGYTF. In DNA form, the CDR3 reads TGTGCCAGCAGCCCTTGGGACACCGACGATGGCTACACCTTC.

This clone was seen a handful of times. DNA of the CDR3: TGTGCCAGCAGCGTTGACAGGAATTTTGGGGGGAACACTGAAGCTTTCTTT. Amino acids: CASSVDRNFGGNTEAFF. The chain uses TRBV5-6 and TRBJ1-1, with D possibly TRBD1 on 6 matching bases. This CDR3 spans 17 amino acids. V was clipped by 4 bases and J by 1 base, with 20 bases between them. CDR1 is SGHDT, CDR2 YYEEEE, per germline.